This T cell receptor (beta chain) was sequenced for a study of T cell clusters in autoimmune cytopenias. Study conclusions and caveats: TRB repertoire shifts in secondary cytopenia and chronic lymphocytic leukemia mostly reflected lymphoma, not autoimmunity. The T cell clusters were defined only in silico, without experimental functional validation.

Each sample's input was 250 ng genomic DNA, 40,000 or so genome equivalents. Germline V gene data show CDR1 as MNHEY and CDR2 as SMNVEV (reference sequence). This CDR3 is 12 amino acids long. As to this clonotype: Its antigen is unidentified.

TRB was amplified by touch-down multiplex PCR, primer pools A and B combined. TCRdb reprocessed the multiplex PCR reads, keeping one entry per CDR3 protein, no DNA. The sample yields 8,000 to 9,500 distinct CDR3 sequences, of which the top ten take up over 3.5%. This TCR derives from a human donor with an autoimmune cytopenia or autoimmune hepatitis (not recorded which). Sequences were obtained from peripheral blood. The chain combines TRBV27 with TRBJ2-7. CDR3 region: CASSRLTYEQYF.